Sequencing of this T cell receptor (beta chain) was carried out in a study of OX40 agonist ivuxolimab in advanced cancers. Study information: The dose-escalation group included hepatocellular carcinoma, melanoma, renal cell carcinoma and head and neck cancer. Patients with prior anti-PD-1, anti-PD-L1 or anti-CTLA-4 therapy were eligible; about 41% had some.

Notes on the study in general: The study did not work out the antigen specificity of the expanded peripheral T cells. Expanded clones belonging to CD8+ T cells outnumbered, on average, those of CD4+.

As to this clone: Its target is unknown.

The junction had 16 bases not matched to a gene; V was cut back by 6 bases and J by 5 bases. CDR1 is SGHTA, CDR2 FQGNSA, per germline. There are 17 residues in the CDR3. Assay: immunoSEQ multiplex PCR; the TCRdb copy retains only in-frame clones and omits some. Found here are 70,000 to 85,000 clones, 85% to 95% of them singletons; the top ten hold 11%. The sample was CD4+ or CD8+ T cells sorted from blood, taken in a trial of the OX40 agonist ivuxolimab. This TCR derives from an adult with an advanced solid tumor such as melanoma, head and neck, liver or kidney cancer. V and J are TRBV7-2 and TRBJ2-7; TRBD1 agrees at 10 bases. The CDR3 protein is CASSFRNDRGLSDEQYF. DNA for the CDR3: TGTGCCAGCAGTTTTCGCAACGACAGGGGGCTTTCGGACGAGCAGTACTTC. Combining the CDR3 with reference TRBV7-2 and TRBJ2-7 gives the whole variable domain GAGVSQSPSNKVTEKGKDVELRCDPISGHTALYWYRQSLGQGLEFLIYFQGNSAPDKSGLPSDRFSAERTGGSVSTLTIQRTQQEDSAVYLCASSFRNDRGLSDEQYFGPGTRLTVT.